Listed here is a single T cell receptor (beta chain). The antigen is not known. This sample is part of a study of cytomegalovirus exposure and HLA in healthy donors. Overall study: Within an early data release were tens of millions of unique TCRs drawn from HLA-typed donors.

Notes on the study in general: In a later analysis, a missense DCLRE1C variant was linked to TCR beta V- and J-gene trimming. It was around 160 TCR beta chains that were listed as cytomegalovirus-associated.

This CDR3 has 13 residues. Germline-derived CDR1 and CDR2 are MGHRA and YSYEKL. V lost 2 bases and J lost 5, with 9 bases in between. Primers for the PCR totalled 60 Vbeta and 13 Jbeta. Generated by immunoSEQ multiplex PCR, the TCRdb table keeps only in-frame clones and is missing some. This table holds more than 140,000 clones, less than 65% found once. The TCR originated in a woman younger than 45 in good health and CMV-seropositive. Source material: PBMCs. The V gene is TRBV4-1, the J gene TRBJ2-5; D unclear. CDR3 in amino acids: CASSQNLGETQYF. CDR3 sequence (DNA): TGCGCCAGCAGCCAAAACCTCGGGGAGACCCAGTACTTC.